A selection of T cell receptor beta chains follows, all from one sample in a study of T-cell reconstitution after alpha-beta-depleted transplantation in children. TCRdb called the PCR reads again in MiXCR, with one record for every CDR3 protein. Of about 480,000 distinct CDR3 sequences listed, approximately 13% were seen once; the top ten hold around 5.8%. The starting material was PBMCs from the stem cell graft donor, obtained from the stem cell graft. All receptors come from a human donor who donated a stem cell graft to a child with combined immunodeficiency. Both conserved end residues are part of each CDR3. The order of the fields is J gene, V gene, CDR3 protein.

j_gene: TRBJ2-1; v_gene: TRBV6-2/TRBV6-3; CDR3aa: CASSQGDYAYNEQFF
j_gene: TRBJ1-3; v_gene: TRBV12-3/TRBV12-4; CDR3aa: CASSPRRSSGNTIYF
j_gene: TRBJ2-2; v_gene: TRBV10-3; CDR3aa: CAISVLAGETNTGELFF
j_gene: TRBJ1-4; v_gene: TRBV4-2; CDR3aa: CASSHPSGPANEKLFF
j_gene: TRBJ1-1; v_gene: TRBV7-9; CDR3aa: CASSADRGGTEAFF
j_gene: TRBJ1-2; v_gene: TRBV4-3; CDR3aa: CASSQQTGGYGYTF
j_gene: TRBJ2-1; v_gene: TRBV15; CDR3aa: CATSRDRKLEQFF
j_gene: TRBJ1-1; v_gene: TRBV29-1; CDR3aa: CSVVGQLNTEAFF
j_gene: TRBJ1-3; v_gene: TRBV20-1; CDR3aa: CSARSPEGRGRNTIYF
j_gene: TRBJ1-3; v_gene: TRBV12-3/TRBV12-4; CDR3aa: CASKIRRAGNTIYF
j_gene: TRBJ1-3; v_gene: TRBV7-7; CDR3aa: CASSRTGGDTIYF
j_gene: TRBJ2-2; v_gene: TRBV6-4; CDR3aa: CASSDSGLNTGELFF
j_gene: TRBJ2-7; v_gene: TRBV20-1; CDR3aa: CSAREGSDEQYF
j_gene: TRBJ2-5; v_gene: TRBV20-1; CDR3aa: CSATGLAETQYF
j_gene: TRBJ2-7; v_gene: TRBV7-9; CDR3aa: CASSHRQGSFYEQYF
j_gene: TRBJ2-7; v_gene: TRBV21-1; CDR3aa: CASSTQGGGHTYEQYF
j_gene: TRBJ2-2; v_gene: TRBV4-2; CDR3aa: CASSHDINTGELFF
j_gene: TRBJ1-5; v_gene: TRBV5-6; CDR3aa: CASSGQGAQPQHF